Detailed here is one T cell receptor (beta chain). This sample is drawn from a study of blood T cell repertoires in COVID-19. Study-wide background: Samples taken during acute and convalescent COVID-19 were collected in the United States, Italy and Spain. Sample material is recorded as cDNA or gDNA derived from T cells, B-cell-depleted T cells, or PBMCs.

Per the original data handling: Estimates of nucleated cell counts were drawn from the amplification of reference gene primers. Generated by immunoSEQ multiplex PCR, the TCRdb table keeps only in-frame clones and is missing some. That table gives V, J and clone size, and the DNA gave D and trimming. This table holds under 85,000 clones, 84% found once. The receptor comes from a man aged 50 to 59 with acute or convalescent COVID-19. What was sequenced was peripheral blood.

For the CDR3, the DNA is TGTGCCAGCAGCCAATGGGGGCCATTTGACACTGAAGCTTTCTTT. Protein sequence: CASSQWGPFDTEAFF. The rearrangement joins TRBV4-2 to TRBJ1-1; tentatively, D is TRBD1 (6 bases). Trimming cost V 2 bases and J 3 bases, with 13 bases left between them. The germline V gene has CDR1 LGHNA and CDR2 YNFKEQ. This CDR3 comprises 15 residues.